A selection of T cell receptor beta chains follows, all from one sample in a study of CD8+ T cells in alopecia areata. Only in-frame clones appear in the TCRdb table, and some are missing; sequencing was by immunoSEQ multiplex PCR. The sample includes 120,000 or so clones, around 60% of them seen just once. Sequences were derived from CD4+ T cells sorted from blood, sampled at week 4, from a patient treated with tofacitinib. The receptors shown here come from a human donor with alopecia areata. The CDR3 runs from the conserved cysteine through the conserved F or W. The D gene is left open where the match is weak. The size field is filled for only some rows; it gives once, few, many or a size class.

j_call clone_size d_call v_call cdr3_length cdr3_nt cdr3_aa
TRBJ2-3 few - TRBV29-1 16 TGCAGCGTTGAACGCCCGGGTTATGTCCGCACAGATACGCAGTATTTT CSVERPGYVRTDTQYF
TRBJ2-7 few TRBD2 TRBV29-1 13 TGCAGCGATATAGCGGGAGGAGCTTACGAGCAGTACTTC CSDIAGGAYEQYF
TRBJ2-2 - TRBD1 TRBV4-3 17 TGCGCCAGCAGCCAAGATTGGACAGGGGGCAGGACCGGGGAGCTGTTTTTT CASSQDWTGGRTGELFF
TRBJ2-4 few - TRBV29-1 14 TGCAGCGTTGTCCAGCGGGCGACCAAAAACATTCAGTACTTC CSVVQRATKNIQYF
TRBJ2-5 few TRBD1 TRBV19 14 TGTGCCAGTACCGGAGGAGGACAGGGAGAGACCCAGTACTTC CASTGGGQGETQYF
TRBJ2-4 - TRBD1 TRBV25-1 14 TGTGCCAGCAGTGGGACAGGGTCCAAAAACATTCAGTACTTC CASSGTGSKNIQYF
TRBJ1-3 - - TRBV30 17 TGTGCCTGGAGTTTCCCACATGGAGGGTTATCCGGAAACACCATATATTTT CAWSFPHGGLSGNTIYF
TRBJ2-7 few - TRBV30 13 TGTGCCTGGAGGGTTCGGGGAAACTACGAGCAGTACTTC CAWRVRGNYEQYF
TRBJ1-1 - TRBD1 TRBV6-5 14 TGTGCCAGCAAACAGGGGGCGCGGGGCCCTGAAGCTTTCTTT CASKQGARGPEAFF
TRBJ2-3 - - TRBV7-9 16 TGTGCCAGCAGCCCACCACCGGGTCGCCGAACAGATACGCAGTATTTT CASSPPPGRRTDTQYF
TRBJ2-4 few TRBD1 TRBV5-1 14 TGCGCCAGCAGCTACGGGACAGGGAGGAACATTCAGTACTTC CASSYGTGRNIQYF
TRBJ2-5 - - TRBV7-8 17 TGTGCCAGCAGCTTAGACCAACACACTAGAGGAAAAGAGACCCAGTACTTC CASSLDQHTRGKETQYF
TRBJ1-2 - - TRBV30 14 TGTGCCTGGAGTAGGGAACTGATCGTTTATGGCTACACCTTC CAWSRELIVYGYTF
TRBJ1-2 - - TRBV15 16 TGTGCCACCAGCAGAGATAGAGGCAGGGGTGGCTATGGCTACACCTTC CATSRDRGRGGYGYTF
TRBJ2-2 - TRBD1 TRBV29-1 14 TGCAGCGTGCCCGGGACAGGAAACACCGGGGAGCTGTTTTTT CSVPGTGNTGELFF
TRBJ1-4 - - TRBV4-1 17 TGCGCCAGCAGCCAAGATGGTCGCAGGGCCGCTAATGAAAAACTGTTTTTT CASSQDGRRAANEKLFF
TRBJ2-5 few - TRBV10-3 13 TGTGCCACCCAAGCCGGGTGGGAAGAGACCCAGTACTTC CATQAGWEETQYF
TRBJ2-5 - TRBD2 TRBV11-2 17 TGTGCCAGCAGCGAACCGGGGACTAGCGGGAACCAAGAGACCCAGTACTTC CASSEPGTSGNQETQYF
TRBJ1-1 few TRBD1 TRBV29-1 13 TGCAGCGTTGGCCTCGGACAGGGGAACAAAGCTTTCTTT CSVGLGQGNKAFF
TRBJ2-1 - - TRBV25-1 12 TGTGCCAGCAGTGAACAAGGATTAGTGCAGTTCTTC CASSEQGLVQFF
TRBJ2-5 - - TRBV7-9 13 TGTGCCAGCAGCCCCCGGGACAAAGGCTCCTTGTACTTC CASSPRDKGSLYF
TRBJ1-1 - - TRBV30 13 TGTGCCTGGACAGGGCAGCGGGGCACTGAAGCTTTCTTT CAWTGQRGTEAFF
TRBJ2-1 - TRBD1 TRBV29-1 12 TGCAGCGTTGACAGGGGGATAGGTGAGCAGTTCTTC CSVDRGIGEQFF
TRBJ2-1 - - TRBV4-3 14 TGCGCCAGCAGCCAAGTCCGCCTGATGGGAGAGCAGTTCTTC CASSQVRLMGEQFF
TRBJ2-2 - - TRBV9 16 TGTGCCAGCAGCGTAGGGAACAGCTTCAACACCGGGGAGCTGTTTTTT CASSVGNSFNTGELFF
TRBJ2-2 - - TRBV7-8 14 TGTGCCAGCAGCTTAAACAGGAACACCGGGGAGCTGTTTTTT CASSLNRNTGELFF
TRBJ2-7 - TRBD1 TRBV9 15 TGTGCCAGCAGCGTTGGGGACAGGGATTCGTACGAGCAGTACTTC CASSVGDRDSYEQYF
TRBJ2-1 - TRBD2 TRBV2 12 TGTGCCAGCAAGACTAGCGGGATTGAGCAGTTCTTC CASKTSGIEQFF
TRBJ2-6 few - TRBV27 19 TGTGCCAGCAGTTTAAAGAGGGGGAGAACGCACTCTGGGGCCAACGTCCTGACTTTC CASSLKRGRTHSGANVLTF
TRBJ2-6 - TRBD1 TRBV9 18 TGTGCCAGCAGCGCAGGGGACAGGGGGATCTCTGGGGCCAACGTCCTGACTTTC CASSAGDRGISGANVLTF
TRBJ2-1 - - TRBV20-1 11 TGCAGTGCTAGAGTAAGGGGAGAGCAGTTCTTC CSARVRGEQFF
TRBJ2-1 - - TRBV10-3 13 TGTGCCATCAGTGACGCCATTGACAATGAGCAGTTCTTC CAISDAIDNEQFF
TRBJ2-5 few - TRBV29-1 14 TGCAGCGTTGAAGATACCAGGAACCAAGAGACCCAGTACTTC CSVEDTRNQETQYF
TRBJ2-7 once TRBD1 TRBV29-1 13 TGCAGCGTCCGGGACAGGGTAGCCTACGAGCAGTACTTC CSVRDRVAYEQYF
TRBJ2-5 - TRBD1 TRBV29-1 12 TGCAGCGTAGGACAGGGCGCGTGGGCCCAGTACTTC CSVGQGAWAQYF
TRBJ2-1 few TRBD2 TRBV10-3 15 TGTGCCATCGGAGATAGCGGGGGGGACTACAATGAGCAGTTCTTC CAIGDSGGDYNEQFF
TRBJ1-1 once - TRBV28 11 TGTGCCAGCAGTTTTTCAGGGTACGCTTTCTTT CASSFSGYAFF